Listed below are T cell receptor beta chains from one sample, sequenced in a study of T cell responses to AZD1222 COVID-19 vaccine. TCRdb's copy holds only in-frame clones and misses some; the assay was immunoSEQ multiplex PCR. The repertoire holds roughly 190,000 clones, approximately 90% seen once, with approximately 1.6% in the top ten. The sample in question was peripheral blood, obtained 28 days after the second AZD1222 dose. These receptors were taken from an adult who received the AZD1222 COVID-19 vaccine. The CDR3 runs from the conserved cysteine through the conserved F or W. D genes are given only for firm matches. Rows give clone size only sometimes, using once, few, many, or a class for an expanded clone.

d_call	v_call	j_call	clone_size	cdr3_aa	cdr3_nt
TRBD1	TRBV3-1/TRBV3-2	TRBJ2-1	.	CASSQDGRGQGGLGSGRSYNEQFF	TGTGCCAGCAGCCAAGATGGTCGCGGACAGGGGGGCCTAGGTAGTGGTAGGTCCTACAATGAGCAGTTCTTC
.	TRBV9	TRBJ1-4	.	CASSPHPSGKLFF	TGTGCCAGCAGCCCCCACCCTAGTGGGAAACTGTTTTTT
.	TRBV6-2/TRBV6-3	TRBJ2-2	.	CASSLQTGELFF	TGTGCCAGCAGTCTACAGACCGGGGAGCTGTTTTTT
TRBD1	TRBV6-6	TRBJ1-3	.	CASTSDRGQRNTIYF	TGTGCCAGCACCTCAGACAGGGGGCAAAGGAACACCATATATTTT
.	TRBV5-1	TRBJ2-7	.	CASSLSRGLGEQYF	TGCGCCAGCAGCTTGTCGAGGGGGTTAGGGGAGCAGTACTTC
TRBD2	TRBV5-1	TRBJ2-7	.	CASSRGTSGESYEQYF	TGCGCCAGCAGCCGTGGGACTAGCGGGGAATCCTACGAGCAGTACTTC
.	TRBV2	TRBJ2-3	.	CASTERTDTQYF	TGTGCCAGCACTGAGCGCACAGATACGCAGTATTTT
.	TRBV18	TRBJ1-2	once	CASSPSDGSYGYTF	TGTGCCAGCTCACCCTCCGACGGCTCCTATGGCTACACCTTC
TRBD2	TRBV3-1/TRBV3-2	TRBJ2-5	.	CASSQAPGLAGAVPVGGSQYF	TGTGCCAGCAGCCAAGCCCCGGGACTAGCGGGGGCTGTCCCGGTCGGAGGGTCCCAGTACTTC
.	TRBV5-6	TRBJ2-2	.	CASSLVVGFSGELFF	TGTGCCAGCAGCTTGGTAGTCGGGTTCTCCGGGGAGCTGTTTTTT
.	TRBV5-4	TRBJ1-6	.	CASSSRSRAYNSPLHF	TGTGCCAGCAGCTCCCGCTCGCGGGCCTATAATTCACCCCTCCACTTT
.	TRBV24-1	TRBJ1-2	.	CATSPDSLNYGYTF	TGTGCCACCAGTCCAGATTCCCTCAACTATGGCTACACCTTC
TRBD1	TRBV25-1	TRBJ1-3	.	CASSWTGSNTIYF	TGTGCCAGCAGCTGGACAGGGTCAAACACCATATATTTT
.	TRBV2	TRBJ2-5	.	CASSESFRKETQYF	TGTGCCAGCAGTGAGTCCTTCAGAAAAGAGACCCAGTACTTC
TRBD2	TRBV6-5	TRBJ2-1	.	CASSYGLAGGNEQFF	TGTGCCAGCAGTTACGGACTAGCGGGAGGGAATGAGCAGTTCTTC
.	TRBV20-1	TRBJ1-1	.	CSAKENTEAFF	TGCAGTGCTAAAGAGAACACTGAAGCTTTCTTT
.	TRBV6-6	TRBJ1-5	.	CASRQDSNQPQHF	TGTGCCAGCAGGCAAGATAGCAATCAGCCCCAGCATTTT
.	TRBV5-1	TRBJ2-1	.	CASSPTGLHYNEQFF	TGCGCCAGCAGCCCGACTGGACTTCACTACAATGAGCAGTTCTTC
TRBD2	TRBV7-6	TRBJ2-5	.	CASSPRSGSGTQYF	TGTGCCAGCAGCCCTAGGAGCGGGAGCGGGACCCAGTACTTC
.	TRBV30	TRBJ1-2	once	CAWSKQGSNYGYTF	TGTGCCTGGAGTAAGCAGGGGTCTAACTATGGCTACACCTTC
TRBD2	TRBV6-2/TRBV6-3	TRBJ2-3	.	CASSYSTSGVSDTQYF	TGTGCCAGCAGTTACTCGACTAGCGGGGTATCAGATACGCAGTATTTT
TRBD1	TRBV11-2	TRBJ1-1	once	CASRRTGMNTEAFF	TGTGCCAGCAGAAGGACAGGGATGAACACTGAAGCTTTCTTT
TRBD1	TRBV5-1	TRBJ1-2	.	CASSWDRGQERYTF	TGCGCCAGCAGCTGGGACAGGGGGCAGGAGCGCTACACCTTC
TRBD1	TRBV2	TRBJ1-3	few	CASRNRGSGNTIYF	TGTGCCAGCAGGAACAGGGGGTCTGGAAACACCATATATTTT
.	TRBV14	TRBJ2-2	.	CASSPLLTTGELFF	TGTGCCAGCAGCCCTTTATTAACTACCGGGGAGCTGTTTTTT
.	TRBV25-1	TRBJ1-2	.	CASSEFAGRGYTF	TGTGCCAGCAGTGAATTTGCAGGGCGGGGCTACACCTTC
.	TRBV7-3	TRBJ1-2	.	CASSSVGGAGYGYTF	TGTGCCAGCAGCTCCGTCGGGGGGGCCGGGTATGGCTACACCTTC
.	TRBV27	TRBJ1-1	.	CASSLWQGMNTEAFF	TGTGCCAGCAGTTTATGGCAGGGCATGAACACTGAAGCTTTCTTT
.	TRBV10-3	TRBJ1-6	few	CAIRPSTSYNSPLHF	TGTGCCATCAGGCCCAGTACCTCCTATAATTCACCCCTCCACTTT
.	TRBV4-1	TRBJ2-7	.	CASSPMPGVSYEQYF	TGCGCCAGCAGCCCTATGCCGGGGGTATCCTACGAGCAGTACTTC
TRBD1	TRBV19	TRBJ1-5	once	CASQPGQGHNQPQHF	TGTGCCAGTCAACCGGGACAGGGACACAATCAGCCCCAGCATTTT